This T cell receptor (beta chain) was sequenced during a study of lymphopenia after photon versus proton radiotherapy. The V gene lost 1 base and the J gene lost 7 bases, with 11 bases spanning the gap. Germline V gene data show CDR1 as SGHNT and CDR2 as YENEEA. This CDR3 contains 14 residues. Here immunoSEQ multiplex PCR was the method, and the copy in TCRdb shows in-frame clones only, minus some. In the table there are 15,000 or so clones, under 90% of which are singletons. A word on this clone: Its antigen is undetermined.

The study's findings and limits: Post-nadir TCR diversity decline inversely tracked overall survival among those who died. After lymphocyte nadir, photon-treated repertoires showed oligoclonal expansion, especially CD8+ Temra. Only patients who died were analyzed for survival; proton advantage is unproven. Under photons, naive T cells and diversity fell while effector/memory populations rose.

Here the sequenced sample was peripheral blood, taken from a patient treated with proton-based radiotherapy. The chain combines TRBV11-3 with TRBJ2-4, with D unresolved. This TCR derives from a man in his sixties or seventies with pancreatic cancer. The DNA of the CDR3 is TGTGCCAGCAGCTTAGCGGGTCCTGCGAACATTCAGTACTTC. Translation: CASSLAGPANIQYF.